This T cell receptor beta chain was profiled in a study of T cell responses to AZD1222 COVID-19 vaccine. The method was immunoSEQ multiplex PCR; TCRdb's version includes in-frame clones alone and lacks a portion of them. The table records roughly 100,000 clones, about 88% of them present only once. Germline V gene data show CDR1 as SQVTM and CDR2 as ANQGSEA. Between the trimmed V and J ends, which lost 3 bases and 6 bases, there was a span of 11 bases. The CDR3 has 13 amino acids. This sequence originates from an adult in good health. The sample here was peripheral blood, taken on day 0 of AZD1222 vaccination. The J gene is TRBJ1-4, the V gene TRBV29-1; D ambiguous. The CDR3 is CSVEWGRDEKLFF. The DNA of the CDR3 is TGCAGCGTTGAGTGGGGTAGGGATGAAAAACTGTTTTTT. The complete variable domain, with remaining parts taken from reference TRBV29-1 and TRBJ1-4, reads SAVISQKPSRDICQRGTSLTIQCQVDSQVTMMFWYRQQPGQSLTLIATANQGSEATYESGFVIDKFPISRPNLTFSTLTVSNMSPEDSSIYLCSVEWGRDEKLFFGSGTQLSVL.